The entry below gives a single T cell receptor beta chain sequence along with its context. The V gene end was trimmed by 6 bases and the J gene end by 0 bases; junction bases not matched to a gene: 4. Germline CDR1 and CDR2: MDHEN and SYDVKM. The CDR3 has 14 residues. This specimen belongs to a study of blood T cell repertoires in COVID-19. The overall study: Some COVID-19 samples were acute and others convalescent; all came from the United States, Italy and Spain. In each case, the material was cDNA or gDNA derived from T cells, B-cell-depleted T cells, or PBMCs.

In the original analysis: Estimation of nucleated cell counts was performed using reference gene primer amplification. The method was immunoSEQ multiplex PCR; TCRdb's version includes in-frame clones alone and lacks a portion of them. D and trimming were read from the DNA, whereas the V and J calls and clone size are those reported in that table. Found here are about 150,000 clones, 60% to 80% of them singletons; the top ten hold about 8.7%. This rearrangement joins TRBV28 to TRBJ2-7; 8 bases are shared with TRBD2. This receptor was taken from a man in his forties or fifties with active or convalescent COVID-19. Sequenced sample: peripheral blood. The CDR3 nucleotides are TGTGCCAGCAGCCCCGGGGGGGGCTCCTACGAGCAGTACTTC. Translated, it gives CASSPGGGSYEQYF.